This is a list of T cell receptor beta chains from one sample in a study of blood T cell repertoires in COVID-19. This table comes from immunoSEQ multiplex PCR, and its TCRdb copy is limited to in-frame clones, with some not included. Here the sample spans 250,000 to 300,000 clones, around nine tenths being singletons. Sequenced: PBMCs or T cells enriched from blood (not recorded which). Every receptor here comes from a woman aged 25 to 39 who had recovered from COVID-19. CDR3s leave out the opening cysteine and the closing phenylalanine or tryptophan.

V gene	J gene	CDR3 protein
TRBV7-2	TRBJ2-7	ASSSRNGSSYEQY
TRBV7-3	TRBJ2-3	ASSQTPVLAGGPSGTQY
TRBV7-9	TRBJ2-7	ASSPGQGAEQY
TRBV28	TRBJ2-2	ASSLRGWYANTGELF
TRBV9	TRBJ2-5	ASSPKAGTGRLGETQY
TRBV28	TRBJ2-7	ASSFRGAIYEQY
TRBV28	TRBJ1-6	ASSLGQGSSSYNSPLH
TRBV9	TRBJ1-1	ASSAPSNTEAF
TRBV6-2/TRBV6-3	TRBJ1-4	ASSSDQTDRREKLF
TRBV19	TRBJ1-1	ASSIGTGVEAF
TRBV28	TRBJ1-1	ASRGTGEPMNTEAF
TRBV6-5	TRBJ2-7	ASSYYTSAPYEQY
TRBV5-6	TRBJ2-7	ASVATGSSYEQY
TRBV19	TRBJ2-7	ASSMGGAYEQY
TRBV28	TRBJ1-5	ASHQIANQPQH
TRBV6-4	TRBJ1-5	ASSLRDNQPQH
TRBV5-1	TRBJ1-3	ASSLFTGSGNTIY
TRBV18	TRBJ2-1	ASSPGLAGGPF
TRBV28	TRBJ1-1	ASSLSLPGMNTEAF
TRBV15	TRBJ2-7	ATSRDFGQGAYEQY
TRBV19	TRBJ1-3	ASSTADSTGNTIY
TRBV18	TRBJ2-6	ASSPRGAGGNSSGANVLT
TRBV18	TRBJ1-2	ASSRTGARANYGYT
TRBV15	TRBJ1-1	ATSRAQGNEAF
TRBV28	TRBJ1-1	ASSTANTEAF
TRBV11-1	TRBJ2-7	ASSLRTYGYEQY
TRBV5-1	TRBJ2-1	ASSLAGAGAYNEQF
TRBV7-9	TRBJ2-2	ASSLGGTSISGELF
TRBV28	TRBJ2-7	ASQTSGRSGSYEQY
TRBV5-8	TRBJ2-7	ASSLRGEQY
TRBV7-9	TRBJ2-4	ASSLVFGRGGTNIQY
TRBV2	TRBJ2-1	ASGSGRGAYNEQF
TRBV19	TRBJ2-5	ASSSTGGQETQY
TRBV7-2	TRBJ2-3	ASSLGGGVAGIRDTQY
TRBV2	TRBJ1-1	ASSEVSTIMGTEAF
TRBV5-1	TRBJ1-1	ASSPFSTPPSEAF
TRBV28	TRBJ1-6	ASSNRGAGSPLH
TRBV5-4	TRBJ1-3	ASSLILQGGGNTIY
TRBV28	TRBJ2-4	ASSLYRTSGTKNIQY
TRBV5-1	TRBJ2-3	ASSLTGLVGADTQY